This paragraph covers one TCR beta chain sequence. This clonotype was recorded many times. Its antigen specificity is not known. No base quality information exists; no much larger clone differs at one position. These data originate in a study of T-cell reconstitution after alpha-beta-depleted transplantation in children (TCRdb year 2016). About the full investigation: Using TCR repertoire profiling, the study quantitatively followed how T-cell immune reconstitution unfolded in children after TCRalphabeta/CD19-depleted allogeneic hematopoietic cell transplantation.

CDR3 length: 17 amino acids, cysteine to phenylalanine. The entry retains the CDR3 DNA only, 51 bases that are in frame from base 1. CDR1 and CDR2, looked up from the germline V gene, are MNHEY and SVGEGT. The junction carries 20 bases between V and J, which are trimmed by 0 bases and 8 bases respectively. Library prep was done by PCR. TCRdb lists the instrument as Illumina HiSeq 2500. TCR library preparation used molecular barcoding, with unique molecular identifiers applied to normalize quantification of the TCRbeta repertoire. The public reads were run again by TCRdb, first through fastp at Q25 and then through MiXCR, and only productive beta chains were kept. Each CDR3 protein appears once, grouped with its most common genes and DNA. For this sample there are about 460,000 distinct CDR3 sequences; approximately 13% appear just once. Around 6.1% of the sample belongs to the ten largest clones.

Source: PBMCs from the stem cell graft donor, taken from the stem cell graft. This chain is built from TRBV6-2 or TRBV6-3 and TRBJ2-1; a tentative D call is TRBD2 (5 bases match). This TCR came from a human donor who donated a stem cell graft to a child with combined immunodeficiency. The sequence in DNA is TGTGCCAGCAGTTACTCGTCGGTCACTAGTAGGGAAGATGAGCAGTTCTTC. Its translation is CASSYSSVTSREDEQFF.